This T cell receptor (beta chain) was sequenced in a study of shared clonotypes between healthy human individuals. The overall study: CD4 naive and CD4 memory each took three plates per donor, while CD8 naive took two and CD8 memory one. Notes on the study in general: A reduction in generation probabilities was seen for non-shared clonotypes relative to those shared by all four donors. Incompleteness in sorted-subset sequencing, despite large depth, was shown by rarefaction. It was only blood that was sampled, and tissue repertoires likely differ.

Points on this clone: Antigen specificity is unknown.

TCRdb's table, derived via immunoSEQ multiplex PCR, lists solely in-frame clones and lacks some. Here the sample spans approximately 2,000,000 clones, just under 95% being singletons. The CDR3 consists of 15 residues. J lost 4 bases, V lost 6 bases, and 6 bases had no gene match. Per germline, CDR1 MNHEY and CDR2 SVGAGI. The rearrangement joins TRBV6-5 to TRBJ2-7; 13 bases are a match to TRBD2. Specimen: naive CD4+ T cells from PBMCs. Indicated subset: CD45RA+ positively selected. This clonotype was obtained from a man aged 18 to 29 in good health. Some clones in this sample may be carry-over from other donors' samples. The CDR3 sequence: CASSLGLAGAYEQYF. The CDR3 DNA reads TGTGCCAGCAGCCTCGGACTAGCGGGAGCGTACGAGCAGTACTTC.